This TCR beta chain comes out of a study of blood T cell repertoires in COVID-19. Study-level background: PBMCs, B-cell-depleted T cells, or T cells provided the cDNA or gDNA that made up the material.

V lost 6 bases to trimming and J lost 5 bases, with 16 bases between them. This CDR3 spans 14 amino acids. Per germline, CDR1 SEHNR and CDR2 FQNEAQ (reference sequence). In the original analysis: The authors estimated nucleated cell counts from reference gene primer amplification. Libraries were prepared by immunoSEQ multiplex PCR; TCRdb keeps only in-frame clonotypes and omits some of them. D and trimming come from the DNA, and the V and J calls and clone size come from that table. The sample includes about 360,000 clones, nearly 90% of them seen just once. Participant ages covered about 18 to 95 years across 24 US areas.

Material: PBMCs or T cells enriched from blood (not recorded which). The rearrangement uses TRBV7-9 and TRBJ1-1; tentatively, D is TRBD1 (5 bases). The clonotype was recovered from a woman aged 40-49 years with acute COVID-19. The DNA for the CDR3 is TGTGCCAGCAGTCTTCAGGGTCTCGGAACTGAAGCTTTCTTT. As protein: CASSLQGLGTEAFF.